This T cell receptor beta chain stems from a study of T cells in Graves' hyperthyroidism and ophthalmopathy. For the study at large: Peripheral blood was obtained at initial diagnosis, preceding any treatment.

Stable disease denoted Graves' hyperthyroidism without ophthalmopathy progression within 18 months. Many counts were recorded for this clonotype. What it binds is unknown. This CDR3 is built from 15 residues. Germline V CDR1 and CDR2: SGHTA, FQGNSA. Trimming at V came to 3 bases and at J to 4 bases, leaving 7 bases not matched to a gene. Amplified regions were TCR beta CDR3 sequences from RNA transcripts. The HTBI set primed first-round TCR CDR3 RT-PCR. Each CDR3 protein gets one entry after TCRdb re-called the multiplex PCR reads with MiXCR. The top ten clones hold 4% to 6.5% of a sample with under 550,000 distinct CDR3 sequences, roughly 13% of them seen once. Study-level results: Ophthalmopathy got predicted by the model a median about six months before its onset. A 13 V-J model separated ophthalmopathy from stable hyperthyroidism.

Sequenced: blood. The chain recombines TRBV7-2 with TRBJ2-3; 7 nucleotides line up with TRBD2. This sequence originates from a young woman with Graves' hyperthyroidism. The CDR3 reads CASSFYAGEADTQYF. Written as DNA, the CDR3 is TGTGCCAGCAGCTTTTATGCGGGAGAAGCAGATACGCAGTATTTT.